Below, one T cell receptor (beta chain) is given with its context. As the template, RNA transcripts were used to amplify TCR beta CDR3 regions. An initial RT-PCR round employing HTBI primers preceded a second-round multiplex PCR. TCRdb passed the multiplex PCR reads through MiXCR, listing each CDR3 protein once. The sample lists some 160,000 distinct CDR3 sequences; 39% were seen once. The source of the sample is a study of Graves' ophthalmopathy and Graves' hyperthyroidism. The germline V gene has CDR1 LNHDA and CDR2 SQIVND (reference sequence). The length of the CDR3 is 17 residues. Trimming shortened V by 5 bases and J by 2 bases, and 21 bases separated the two germline ends.

Specimen: peripheral blood. The sequence came from a man aged 25-45 years with Graves' ophthalmopathy. The chain couples TRBV19 to TRBJ1-1; possibly TRBD1 for D (6 bases). The CDR3 here is CASSPQGNKRRNTEAFF. CDR3 nucleotide sequence: TGTGCCAGTAGTCCCCAGGGGAACAAGCGAAGAAACACTGAAGCTTTCTTT.